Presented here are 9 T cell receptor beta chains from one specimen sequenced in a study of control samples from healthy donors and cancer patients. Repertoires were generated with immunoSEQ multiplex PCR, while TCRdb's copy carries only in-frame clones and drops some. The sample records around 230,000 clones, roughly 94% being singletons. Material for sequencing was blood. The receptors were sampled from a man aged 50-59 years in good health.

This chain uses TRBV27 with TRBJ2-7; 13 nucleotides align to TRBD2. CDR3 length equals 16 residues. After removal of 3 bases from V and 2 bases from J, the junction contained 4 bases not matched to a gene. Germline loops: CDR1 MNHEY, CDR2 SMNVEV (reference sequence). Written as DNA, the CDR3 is TGTGCCAGCAGTTTCGTGACTAGCGGGGGGACCTACGAGCAGTACTTC. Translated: CASSFVTSGGTYEQYF.

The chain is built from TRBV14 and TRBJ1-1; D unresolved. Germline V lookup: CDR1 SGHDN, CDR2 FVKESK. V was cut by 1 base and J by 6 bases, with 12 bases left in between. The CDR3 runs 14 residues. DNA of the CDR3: TGTGCCAGCAGCCAAGTAAGGGATTTCGCTGAAGCTTTCTTT. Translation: CASSQVRDFAEAFF.

DNA for the CDR3: TGTGCCAGCAGTTCGTCGTTCCAGGGGGGAAACACCATATATTTT. Its translation is CASSSSFQGGNTIYF. The gene calls are TRBV6-5 and TRBJ1-3; TRBD1 is a possible D gene (6 bases). The CDR3 contains 15 residues. Germline V lookup: CDR1 MNHEY, CDR2 SVGAGI. V was shortened by 4 bases and J by 4 bases, with 14 bases between the two germline ends.

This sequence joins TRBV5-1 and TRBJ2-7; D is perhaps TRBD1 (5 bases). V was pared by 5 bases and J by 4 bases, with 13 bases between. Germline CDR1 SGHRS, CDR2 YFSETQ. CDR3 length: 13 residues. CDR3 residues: CASSSNQGYEQYF. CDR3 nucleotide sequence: TGCGCCAGCAGTTCCAATCAGGGTTACGAGCAGTACTTC. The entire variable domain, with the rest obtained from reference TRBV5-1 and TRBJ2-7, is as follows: KAGVTQTPRYLIKTRGQQVTLSCSPISGHRSVSWYQQTPGQGLQFLFEYFSETQRNKGNFPGRFSGRQFSNSRSEMNVSTLELGDSALYLCASSSNQGYEQYFGPGTRLTVT.

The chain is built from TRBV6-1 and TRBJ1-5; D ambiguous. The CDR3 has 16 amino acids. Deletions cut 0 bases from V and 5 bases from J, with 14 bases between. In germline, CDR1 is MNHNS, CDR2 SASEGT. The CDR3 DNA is TGTGCCAGCAGTGAAGCGCCGGGGAGAGGCGATCAGCCCCAGCATTTT. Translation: CASSEAPGRGDQPQHF.

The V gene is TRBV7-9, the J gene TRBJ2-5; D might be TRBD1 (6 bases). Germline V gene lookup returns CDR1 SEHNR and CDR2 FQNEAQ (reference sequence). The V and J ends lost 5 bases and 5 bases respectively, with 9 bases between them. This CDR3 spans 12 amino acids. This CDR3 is CASSPQGETQYF. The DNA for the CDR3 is TGTGCCAGCAGCCCGCAGGGGGAGACCCAGTACTTC.

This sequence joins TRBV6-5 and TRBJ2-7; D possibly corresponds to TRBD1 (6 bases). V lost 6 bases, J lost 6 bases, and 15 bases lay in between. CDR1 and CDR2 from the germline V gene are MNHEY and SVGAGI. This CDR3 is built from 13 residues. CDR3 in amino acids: CASSFTQGSEQYV. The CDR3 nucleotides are TGTGCCAGCAGCTTCACCCAGGGGAGCGAGCAGTACGTC.

CDR3 loop: CASSPVRGTGELFF. In DNA form, the CDR3 reads TGTGCCAGCAGCCCTGTCAGGGGAACCGGGGAGCTGTTTTTT. The gene calls are TRBV4-2 and TRBJ2-2; D is possibly TRBD1 (6 bases). CDR3 length: 14 residues. The germline V gene encodes CDR1 LGHNA and CDR2 YNFKEQ. Trimming shortened V by 4 bases and J by 5 bases, and 11 bases separated the two germline ends.

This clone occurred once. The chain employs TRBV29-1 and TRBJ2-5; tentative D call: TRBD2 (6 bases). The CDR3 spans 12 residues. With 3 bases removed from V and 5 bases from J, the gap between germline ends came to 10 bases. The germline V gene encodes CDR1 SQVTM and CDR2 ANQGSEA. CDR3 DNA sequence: TGCAGCGTTGAGGGCGGGGAGGAGACCCAGTACTTC. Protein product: CSVEGGEETQYF. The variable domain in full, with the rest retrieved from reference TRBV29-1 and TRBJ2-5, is SAVISQKPSRDICQRGTSLTIQCQVDSQVTMMFWYRQQPGQSLTLIATANQGSEATYESGFVIDKFPISRPNLTFSTLTVSNMSPEDSSIYLCSVEGGEETQYFGPGTRLLVL.